This TCR beta chain was identified in a study of post-analysis software for immune sequencing data. Study results and limitations: The study found TRBV5-6, TRBV5-1 and TRBV20-1 among a few TRBV segments more frequent in patients than controls.

There are 12 residues in the CDR3. Germline V CDR1 and CDR2: LNHNV, YYDKDF (reference sequence). Trimming shortened V by 2 bases and J by 7 bases, and 9 bases separated the two germline ends. TCR beta libraries were prepared from cDNA with unique molecular identifiers. Researchers reported about 500,000 cDNA molecules coming from around 1 to 10 million T cells. TCRdb fed the PCR reads into MiXCR, producing one record per CDR3 protein. This table has over 300,000 distinct CDR3 sequences, approximately 38% appearing once. This clonotype was detected a few times. Its antigen remains unknown. The chain carries TRBV15 and TRBJ2-7; TRBD1 might be the D (6 bases). The sequence was collected from a girl aged 10 to 17 with multiple sclerosis. Sample: blood. The CDR3 protein is CATSRYDREQYF. The CDR3 nucleotides are TGTGCCACCAGCAGATACGACAGGGAGCAGTACTTC.